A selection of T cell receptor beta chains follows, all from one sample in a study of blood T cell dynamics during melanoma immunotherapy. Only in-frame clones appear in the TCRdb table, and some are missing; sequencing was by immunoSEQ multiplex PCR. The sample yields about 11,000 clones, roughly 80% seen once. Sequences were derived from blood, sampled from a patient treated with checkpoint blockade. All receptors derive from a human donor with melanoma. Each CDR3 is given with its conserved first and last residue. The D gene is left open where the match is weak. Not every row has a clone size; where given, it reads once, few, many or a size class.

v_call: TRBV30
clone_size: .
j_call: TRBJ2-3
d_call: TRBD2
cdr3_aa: CAWSLGLAGSRTDTQYF
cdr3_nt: TGTGCCTGGTCCCTGGGACTAGCGGGATCCCGCACAGATACGCAGTATTTT

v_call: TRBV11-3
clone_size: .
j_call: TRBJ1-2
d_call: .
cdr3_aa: CASSVGQNYGYTF
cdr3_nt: TGTGCCAGCAGCGTAGGACAGAACTATGGCTACACCTTC

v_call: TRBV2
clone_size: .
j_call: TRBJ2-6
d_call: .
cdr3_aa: CASTLEDTGANVLTF
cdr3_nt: TGTGCCAGCACCCTGGAGGATACTGGGGCCAACGTCCTGACTTTC

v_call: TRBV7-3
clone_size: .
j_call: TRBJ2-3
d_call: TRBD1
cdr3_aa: CASSSTGVTDTQYF
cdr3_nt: TGTGCCAGCAGCTCGACAGGGGTCACAGATACGCAGTATTTT

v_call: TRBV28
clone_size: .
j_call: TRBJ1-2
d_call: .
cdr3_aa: CASSAGLPNYGYTF
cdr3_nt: TGTGCCAGCAGTGCCGGTCTTCCAAACTATGGCTACACCTTC

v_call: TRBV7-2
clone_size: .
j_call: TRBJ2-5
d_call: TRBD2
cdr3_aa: CASSLASGRTQETQYF
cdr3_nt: TGTGCCAGCAGCTTAGCTAGCGGGAGAACCCAAGAGACCCAGTACTTC

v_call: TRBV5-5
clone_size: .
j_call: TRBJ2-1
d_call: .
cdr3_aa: CASSLEPLFAGGNEQFF
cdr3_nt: TGTGCCAGCAGCTTGGAACCCTTATTTGCGGGCGGGAATGAGCAGTTCTTC

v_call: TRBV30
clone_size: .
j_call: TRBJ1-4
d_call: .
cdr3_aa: CAWSVLREKLFF
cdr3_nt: TGTGCCTGGAGTGTATTGAGGGAAAAACTGTTTTTT

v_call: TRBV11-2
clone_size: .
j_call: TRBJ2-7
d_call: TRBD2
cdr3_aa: CASSPRTSGIYEQYF
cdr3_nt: TGTGCCAGCAGCCCTAGGACTAGCGGGATCTACGAGCAGTACTTC

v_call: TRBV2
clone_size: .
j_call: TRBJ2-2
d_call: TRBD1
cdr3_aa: CASSPPYRGTGELFF
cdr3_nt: TGTGCCAGCAGCCCCCCGTACAGGGGGACCGGGGAGCTGTTTTTT

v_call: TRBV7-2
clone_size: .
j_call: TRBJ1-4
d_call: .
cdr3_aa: CASSVLPPGNEKLFF
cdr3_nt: TGTGCCAGCAGCGTTCTTCCCCCGGGTAATGAAAAACTGTTTTTT

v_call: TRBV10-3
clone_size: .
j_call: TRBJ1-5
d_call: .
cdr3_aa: CAISESLQEISNQPQHF
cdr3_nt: TGTGCCATCAGTGAGTCGCTACAGGAGATTAGCAATCAGCCCCAGCATTTT

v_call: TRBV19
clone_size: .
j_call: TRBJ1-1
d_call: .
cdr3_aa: CASSALTAMPEAFF
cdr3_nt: TGTGCCAGTAGTGCTCTCACAGCTATGCCTGAAGCTTTCTTT

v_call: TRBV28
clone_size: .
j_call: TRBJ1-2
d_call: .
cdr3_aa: CASSKAGLSNYGYTF
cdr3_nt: TGTGCCAGCAGCAAAGCGGGACTTTCTAACTATGGCTACACCTTC

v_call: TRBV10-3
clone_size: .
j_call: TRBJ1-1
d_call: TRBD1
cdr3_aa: CAISERGHTGNTEAFF
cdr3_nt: TGTGCCATCAGTGAGAGGGGGCATACAGGGAACACTGAAGCTTTCTTT

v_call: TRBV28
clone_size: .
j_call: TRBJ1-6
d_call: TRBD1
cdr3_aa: CASSPLQGGNSPLHF
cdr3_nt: TGTGCCAGCAGTCCCCTCCAGGGGGGGAATTCACCCCTCCACTTT

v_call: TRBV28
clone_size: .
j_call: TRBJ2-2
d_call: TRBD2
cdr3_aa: CASRSGTNTGELFF
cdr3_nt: TGTGCCAGCAGGAGCGGGACCAACACCGGGGAGCTGTTTTTT

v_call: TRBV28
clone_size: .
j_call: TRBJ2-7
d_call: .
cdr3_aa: CASSSGTHSYEQYF
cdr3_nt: TGTGCCAGCAGTTCGGGGACACACTCCTACGAGCAGTACTTC

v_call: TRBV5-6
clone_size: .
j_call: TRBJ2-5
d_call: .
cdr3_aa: CASSAQGLNQETQYF
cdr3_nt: TGTGCCAGCAGCGCGCAGGGACTGAACCAAGAGACCCAGTACTTC

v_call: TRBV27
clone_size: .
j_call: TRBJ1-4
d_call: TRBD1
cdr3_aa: CASRGQGANEKLFF
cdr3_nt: TGTGCCAGCAGGGGACAGGGGGCGAATGAAAAACTGTTTTTT

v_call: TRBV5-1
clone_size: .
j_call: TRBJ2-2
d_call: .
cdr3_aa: CASSLGTVITGELFF
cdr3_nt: TGCGCCAGCAGCTTGGGGACAGTTATCACCGGGGAGCTGTTTTTT

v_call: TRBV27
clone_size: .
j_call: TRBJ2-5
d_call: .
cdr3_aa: CASVVPWVFFAYF
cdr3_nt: TGTGCCAGCGTCGTACCCTGGGTATTTTTTGCGTACTTC

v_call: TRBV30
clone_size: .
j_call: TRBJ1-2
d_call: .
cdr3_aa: CAWNPGDVGYTF
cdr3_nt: TGTGCCTGGAATCCGGGGGATGTTGGCTACACCTTC

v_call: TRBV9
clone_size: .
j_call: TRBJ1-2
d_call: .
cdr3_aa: CASSAEVGSGYGYTF
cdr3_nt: TGTGCCAGCAGCGCCGAGGTGGGGTCTGGCTATGGCTACACCTTC

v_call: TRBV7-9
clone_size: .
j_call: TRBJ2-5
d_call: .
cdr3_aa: CASSLDGETQYF
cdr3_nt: TGTGCCAGCAGCTTAGATGGGGAGACCCAGTACTTC

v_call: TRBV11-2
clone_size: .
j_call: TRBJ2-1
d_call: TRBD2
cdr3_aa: CASSLWILAGAYNEQFF
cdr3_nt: TGTGCCAGCAGCTTATGGATACTAGCGGGGGCTTACAATGAGCAGTTCTTC

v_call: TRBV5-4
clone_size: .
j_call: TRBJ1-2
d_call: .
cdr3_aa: CASSEIGQNYGYTF
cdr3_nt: TGTGCCAGCAGCGAAATCGGCCAAAACTATGGCTACACCTTC

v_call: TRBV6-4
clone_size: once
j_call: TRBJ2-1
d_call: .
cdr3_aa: CASSEVVGRAEQFF
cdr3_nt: TGTGCCAGCAGTGAAGTTGTGGGCCGCGCTGAGCAGTTCTTC

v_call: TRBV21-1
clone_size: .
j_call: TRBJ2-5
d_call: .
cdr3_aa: CASSKRWDQGQETQYF
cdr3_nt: TGTGCCAGCAGCAAAAGATGGGACCAGGGGCAGGAGACCCAGTACTTC

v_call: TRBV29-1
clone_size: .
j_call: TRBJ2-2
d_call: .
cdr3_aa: CSVAPGTYTGELFF
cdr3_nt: TGCAGCGTTGCTCCCGGGACCTACACCGGGGAGCTGTTTTTT

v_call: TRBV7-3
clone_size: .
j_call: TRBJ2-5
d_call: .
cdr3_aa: CASSLTGGLETQYF
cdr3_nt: TGTGCCAGCAGCTTAACAGGCGGGCTGGAGACCCAGTACTTC

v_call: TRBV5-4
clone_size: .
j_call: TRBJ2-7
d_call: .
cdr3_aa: CASSRDTERYF
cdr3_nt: TGTGCCAGCAGCAGGGACACTGAGCGGTACTTC

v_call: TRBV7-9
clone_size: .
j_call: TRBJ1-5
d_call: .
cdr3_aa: CASSYGRGNQPQHF
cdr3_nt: TGTGCCAGCAGCTACGGGAGAGGCAATCAGCCCCAGCATTTT

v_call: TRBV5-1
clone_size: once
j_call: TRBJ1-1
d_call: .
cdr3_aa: CASSLGGGTEAFF
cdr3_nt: TGCGCCAGCAGCTTGGGGGGTGGCACTGAAGCTTTCTTT

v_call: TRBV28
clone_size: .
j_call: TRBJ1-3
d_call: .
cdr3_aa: CASSSAGYSGNTIYF
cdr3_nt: TGTGCCAGCAGTTCTGCAGGGTACTCTGGAAACACCATATATTTT

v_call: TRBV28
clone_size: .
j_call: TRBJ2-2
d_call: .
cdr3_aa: CASNGGGANTGELFF
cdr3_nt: TGTGCCAGCAACGGCGGAGGCGCGAACACCGGGGAGCTGTTTTTT

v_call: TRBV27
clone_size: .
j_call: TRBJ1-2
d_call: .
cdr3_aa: CASSSSRGGIYGYTF
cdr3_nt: TGTGCCAGCAGTTCCTCAAGGGGTGGTATCTATGGCTACACCTTC

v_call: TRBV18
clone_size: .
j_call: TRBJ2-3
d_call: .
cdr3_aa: CASSPKPSSGDTQYF
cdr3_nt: TGTGCCAGCTCACCCAAACCCTCTAGTGGCGATACGCAGTATTTT

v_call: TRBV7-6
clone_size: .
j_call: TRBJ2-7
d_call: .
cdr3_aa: CASSLGPKREQYF
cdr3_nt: TGTGCCAGCAGCTTAGGACCGAAGCGGGAGCAGTACTTC

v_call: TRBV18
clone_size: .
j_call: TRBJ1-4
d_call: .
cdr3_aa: CASSPSSRGDEKLFF
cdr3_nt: TGTGCCAGCTCACCATCCTCTCGGGGAGATGAAAAACTGTTTTTT

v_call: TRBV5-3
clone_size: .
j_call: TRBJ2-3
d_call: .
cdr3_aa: CARSLGRPDTQYF
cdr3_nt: TGTGCCAGAAGCTTGGGAAGACCCGATACGCAGTATTTT

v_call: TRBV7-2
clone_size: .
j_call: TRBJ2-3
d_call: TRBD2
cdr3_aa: CASSLALAGADTQYF
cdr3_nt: TGTGCCAGCAGCTTAGCGCTAGCGGGAGCAGATACGCAGTATTTT

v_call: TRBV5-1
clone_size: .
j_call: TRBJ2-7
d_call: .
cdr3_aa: CASSLGPDTYEQYF
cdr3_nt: TGCGCCAGCAGCTTGGGGCCGGACACCTACGAGCAGTACTTC

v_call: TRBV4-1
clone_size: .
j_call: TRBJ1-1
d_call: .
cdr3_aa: CASSQAGRQYTEAFF
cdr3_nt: TGCGCCAGCAGCCAGGCGGGACGGCAATACACTGAAGCTTTCTTT

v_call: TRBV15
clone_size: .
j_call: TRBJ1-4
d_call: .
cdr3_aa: CATSRSGPSPEKLFF
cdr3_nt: TGTGCCACCAGCAGATCTGGACCCTCCCCGGAAAAACTGTTTTTT

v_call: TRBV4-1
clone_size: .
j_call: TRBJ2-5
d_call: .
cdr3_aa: CASSRGGAETQYF
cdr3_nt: TGCGCCAGCAGCCGGGGTGGGGCTGAGACCCAGTACTTC

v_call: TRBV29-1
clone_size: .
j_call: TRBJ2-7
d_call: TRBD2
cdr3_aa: CSVEDWSGGAYEQYF
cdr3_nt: TGCAGCGTTGAAGATTGGAGCGGGGGAGCCTACGAGCAGTACTTC

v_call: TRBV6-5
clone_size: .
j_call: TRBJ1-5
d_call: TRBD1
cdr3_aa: CASSPDRGQPQHF
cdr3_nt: TGTGCCAGCAGCCCCGACAGGGGTCAGCCCCAGCATTTT

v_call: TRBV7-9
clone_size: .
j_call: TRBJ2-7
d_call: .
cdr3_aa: CASSLVQGSSYEQYF
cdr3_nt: TGTGCCAGCAGCTTAGTCCAGGGGAGCTCCTACGAGCAGTACTTC